The T cell receptor (beta chain) under discussion was sequenced for a study of T cell repertoires in cytomegalovirus infection. Study-wide context: Public TCR beta signature analysis indicated the presence of both CMV infection and matching HLA type. Study-level results: Summed frequency of public TCR beta families distinguished CMV carriers with the relevant HLA. Clonotype analysis showed dominance of the ex vivo response by HLA-C-restricted CMV-specific TCR beta clonotypes.

The CDR3 has 15 amino acids. V lost 2 bases to trimming and J lost 0 bases, with 9 bases between them. Germline assignment: CDR1 SGHKS and CDR2 YYEKEE (reference sequence). From the reads, TCRdb called clonotypes with MiXCR, one entry per CDR3 protein. The repertoire holds hundreds of thousands of distinct CDR3 sequences, with roughly 24% as singletons. As to this clonotype: Its specificity is not known.

The sequence came from a human donor in good health (CMV status not recorded). Some clones in this sample may be carry-over from other donors' samples. The sequenced material came from CD8+ T cells from PBMCs. The V and J genes are TRBV5-5 and TRBJ2-1; D uncertain. The chain's CDR3 is CASSFTRSSYNEQFF. Here the CDR3 DNA reads TGTGCCAGCAGCTTTACAAGGAGCTCCTACAATGAGCAGTTCTTC.